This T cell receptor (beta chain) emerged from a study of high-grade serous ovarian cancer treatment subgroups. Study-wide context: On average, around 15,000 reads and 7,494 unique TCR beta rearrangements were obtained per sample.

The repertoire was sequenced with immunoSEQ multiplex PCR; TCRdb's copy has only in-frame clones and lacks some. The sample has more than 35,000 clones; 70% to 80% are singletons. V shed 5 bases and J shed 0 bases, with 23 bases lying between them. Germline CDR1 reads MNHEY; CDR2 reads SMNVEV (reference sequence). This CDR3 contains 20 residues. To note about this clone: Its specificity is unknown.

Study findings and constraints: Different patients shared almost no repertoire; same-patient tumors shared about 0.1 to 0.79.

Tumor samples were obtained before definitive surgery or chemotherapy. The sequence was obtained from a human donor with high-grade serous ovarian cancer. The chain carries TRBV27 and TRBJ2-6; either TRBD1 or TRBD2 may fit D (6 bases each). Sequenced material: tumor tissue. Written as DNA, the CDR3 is TGTGCCAGCAGTCCTACGAGGGGGGACGCGGTCCACTCTGGGGCCAACGTCCTGACTTTC. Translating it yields CASSPTRGDAVHSGANVLTF. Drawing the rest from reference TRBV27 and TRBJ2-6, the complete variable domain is EAQVTQNPRYLITVTGKKLTVTCSQNMNHEYMSWYRQDPGLGLRQIYYSMNVEVTDKGDVPEGYKVSRKEKRNFPLILESPSPNQTSLYFCASSPTRGDAVHSGANVLTFGAGSRLTVL.